This T cell receptor (beta chain) was documented in a study of blood T cell repertoires in COVID-19. Background on the study: COVID-19 samples collected from the United States, Italy and Spain covered acute and convalescent phases.

Sequencing used immunoSEQ multiplex PCR; TCRdb keeps in-frame clones, though not all of them. This repertoire shows roughly 200,000 clones, around 82% found once; its top ten account for less than 5.5%. The sequenced sample consisted of peripheral blood. This TCR came from a man between 50 and 59 years old with active or convalescent COVID-19.

In nucleotides, the CDR3 is TGTGCCAGCAGTCCACCCGGGGAGGCTTCGTCCTATGGCTACACCTTC. Protein product: CASSPPGEASSYGYTF. The chain combines TRBV28 with TRBJ1-2, with D hard to call. The CDR3 consists of 16 residues. V was trimmed by 5 bases and J by 4 bases, leaving 20 bases between them. The germline gives CDR1 MDHEN, CDR2 SYDVKM.